These 17 T cell receptor beta chains came from one sample sequenced in a study of blood T cell repertoires in COVID-19. Profiled with immunoSEQ multiplex PCR; TCRdb holds only in-frame clones, not every one. In the table there are a few hundred thousand clones, over 80% of which are singletons. Sequencing was done on a sample of peripheral blood. Receptor source: a man aged 30-40 years who had recovered from COVID-19.

The chain recombines TRBV4-2 with TRBJ1-1; D perhaps matches TRBD1 (5 bases). Germline assignment: CDR1 LGHNA and CDR2 YNFKEQ. The germline V and J ends were trimmed by 0 bases and 1 base, with 9 bases remaining between them. This CDR3 is 15 amino acids long. CDR3 bases: TGTGCCAGCAGCCAAGAGGACAAGACGAACACTGAAGCTTTCTTT. Translating gives CASSQEDKTNTEAFF.

The chain carries TRBV4-1 and TRBJ1-3; TRBD1 might be the D (6 bases). V was cut by 6 bases and J by 0 bases, with 12 bases left in between. The length of the CDR3 is 15 residues. The germline V gene has CDR1 MGHRA and CDR2 YSYEKL. The CDR3 nucleotides read TGCGCCAGCAGGGGACATGGTCCCTCTGGAAACACCATATATTTT. Amino acids: CASRGHGPSGNTIYF.

The V call is TRBV10-3, the J call TRBJ2-1; the match to TRBD2 covers 8 bases. Germline values: CDR1 ENHRY, CDR2 SYGVKD. The CDR3 has 14 residues. The ends lost 8 bases at V and 4 bases at J; junction bases unmatched: 7. CDR3 in amino acids: CAIGSGGFYNEQFF. DNA for the CDR3: TGTGCCATCGGGAGCGGGGGATTTTACAATGAGCAGTTCTTC.

V and J are TRBV6-5 and TRBJ1-2; no clear D gene. The CDR3 covers 15 residues. Looked up from germline, CDR1 is MNHEY and CDR2 is SVGAGI. V gave up 6 bases and J gave up 5 bases, with 19 bases separating them. The DNA for the CDR3 is TGTGCCAGCAGCCGGGAGGAGGGATTGGGGTATGGCTACACCTTC. Amino acid sequence: CASSREEGLGYGYTF.

The chain joins TRBV5-6 to TRBJ2-1; tentatively, D is TRBD1 (6 bases). The V gene lost 4 bases and the J gene lost 2 bases, with 16 bases spanning the gap. The CDR3 sequence is 16 residues long. The germline V gene has CDR1 SGHDT and CDR2 YYEEEE. CDR3 sequence reads: CASSQVLGQTYNEQFF. CDR3 in DNA: TGTGCCAGCAGCCAGGTATTAGGACAGACCTACAATGAGCAGTTCTTC.

This clone was recorded once. The V call is TRBV6-6, the J call TRBJ2-2; weak D call: TRBD2 (5 bases). Trimming removed 1 base from V and 5 bases from J, with 11 bases in between. The CDR3 extends over 15 amino acids. CDR1 and CDR2 (germline): MNHNY, SVGAGI (reference sequence). The CDR3: CASSYYSSVTGELFF. DNA of the CDR3: TGTGCCAGCAGTTACTATAGTAGCGTGACCGGGGAGCTGTTTTTT.

J is TRBJ2-3 and V is TRBV9; D is perhaps TRBD2 (5 bases). The germline V and J ends were trimmed by 4 bases and 10 bases, with 16 bases remaining between them. This CDR3 is built from 13 residues. Per the germline V gene, CDR1 is SGDLS and CDR2 is YYNGEE. The CDR3 sequence is CASSSRPAGAQYF. CDR3 coding DNA: TGTGCCAGCAGCTCCCGACCCGCCGGGGCGCAGTATTTT.

This sequence joins TRBV18 and TRBJ1-2, with TRBD1 identical over 8 bases. The CDR3 runs to 17 residues. Germline CDR1 and CDR2: KGHSH and LQKENI. V shed 2 bases, J shed 1 base, and the junction held 9 bases outside the gene matches. DNA of the CDR3: TGTGCCAGCTCACCAAACCGGGACAGGCGATTTAACTATGGCTACACCTTC. Its protein is CASSPNRDRRFNYGYTF.

The chain uses TRBV6-1 and TRBJ2-6; no firm D call. CDR1 and CDR2 (germline): MNHNS, SASEGT. V shed 0 bases and J shed 0 bases, with 9 bases lying between them. The CDR3 covers 17 residues. CDR3 residues: CASSEAATHSGANVLTF. The CDR3 nucleotides read TGTGCCAGCAGTGAAGCTGCGACACACTCTGGGGCCAACGTCCTGACTTTC.

The genes are TRBV7-2 and TRBJ1-3, with D unclear. Germline CDR1 SGHTA, CDR2 FQGNSA. CDR3 length equals 16 residues. V was shortened by 4 bases and J by 2 bases, with 15 bases between the two germline ends. CDR3 sequence (DNA): TGTGCCAGCAGCTCATCGGGGTCCTCGACTGGAAACACCATATATTTT. As protein: CASSSSGSSTGNTIYF.

This clone came up a few times. The chain couples TRBV9 to TRBJ2-7; 12 positions match TRBD2. The CDR3 consists of 20 residues. Trimming cost V 1 base and J 3 bases; bases outside gene matches: 17. Germline V lookup: CDR1 SGDLS, CDR2 YYNGEE. In DNA form, the CDR3 reads TGTGCCAGCAGCGTAAGTTCGTCGCTAGCGGGGGGGAAAGAGGACTACGAGCAGTACTTC. It is translated as CASSVSSSLAGGKEDYEQYF.

This rearrangement joins TRBV7-8 to TRBJ2-2; 13 nucleotides agree with TRBD2. CDR1 is SGHVS and CDR2 is FQNEAQ in the germline V gene. With 3 bases clipped from V and 8 bases from J, the junction kept 3 bases outside the gene matches. CDR3 length: 15 amino acids. The DNA for the CDR3 is TGTGCCAGCAGCTTGGGGACTAGCGGGATAGGGGAGCTGTTTTTT. This codes for CASSLGTSGIGELFF.

The V call is TRBV5-1, the J call TRBJ2-1; no firm D call. This CDR3 has 13 residues. V was pared by 7 bases and J by 1 base, with 9 bases between. Germline-derived CDR1 and CDR2 are SGHRS and YFSETQ. Here the CDR3 DNA reads TGCGCCAGCGCAATAGATTCCTACAATGAGCAGTTCTTC. Protein product: CASAIDSYNEQFF.

The V gene is TRBV10-2, the J gene TRBJ2-2; 9 bases agree with TRBD1. CDR3 length: 15 residues. CDR1 and CDR2 (germline): WSHSY, SAAADI. After removal of 6 bases from V and 1 base from J, the junction contained 3 bases not matched to a gene. The CDR3 spells CASRSTGGNTGELFF. The CDR3 region has the DNA TGCGCCAGCAGGTCGACAGGGGGGAACACCGGGGAGCTGTTTTTT.

The V gene is TRBV5-1, the J gene TRBJ2-7; 7 nucleotides agree with TRBD1. The ends lost 5 bases at V and 7 bases at J; junction bases unmatched: 12. Germline CDR1 and CDR2: SGHRS and YFSETQ. CDR3 length equals 14 residues. CDR3 coding DNA: TGCGCCAGCAGTTACTCCGACAGGGAAGAAGAGCAGTACTTC. This gives the protein CASSYSDREEEQYF.

This chain joins TRBV4-1 and TRBJ2-7, with D hard to call. The CDR3 has 11 residues. Germline V gene lookup returns CDR1 MGHRA and CDR2 YSYEKL. Trimming removed 0 bases at V and 5 bases at J, with 2 bases between. CDR3 nucleotides: TGCGCCAGCAGCCAAGATAACGAGCAGTACTTC. Its protein product is CASSQDNEQYF.

The chain joins TRBV9 to TRBJ2-3; D gene unclear. The CDR3 spans 13 residues. The germline V and J ends were trimmed by 0 bases and 6 bases, with 8 bases remaining between them. Germline V lookup: CDR1 SGDLS, CDR2 YYNGEE. CDR3 DNA: TGTGCCAGCAGCGTAGGAAGGCGGGATACGCAGTATTTT. Protein product: CASSVGRRDTQYF.